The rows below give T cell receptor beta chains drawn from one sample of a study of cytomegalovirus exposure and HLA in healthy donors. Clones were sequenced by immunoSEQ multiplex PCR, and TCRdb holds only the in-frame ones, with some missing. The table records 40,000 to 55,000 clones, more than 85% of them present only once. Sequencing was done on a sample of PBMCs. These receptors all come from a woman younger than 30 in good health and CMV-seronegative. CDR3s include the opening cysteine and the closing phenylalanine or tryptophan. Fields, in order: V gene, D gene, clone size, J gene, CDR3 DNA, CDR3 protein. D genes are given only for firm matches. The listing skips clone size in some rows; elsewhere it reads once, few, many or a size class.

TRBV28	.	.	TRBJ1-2	TGTGCCAGCAGTTTTCGGAGGCGTGACTATGGCTACACCTTC	CASSFRRRDYGYTF
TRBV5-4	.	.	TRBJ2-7	TGTGCCAGCAGCTCGCTCCGGGAAAGCTCCTACGAGCAGTACTTC	CASSSLRESSYEQYF
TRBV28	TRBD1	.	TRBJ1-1	TGTGCCAGCAGTCTTCAGGGGGTGAACACTGAAGCTTTCTTT	CASSLQGVNTEAFF
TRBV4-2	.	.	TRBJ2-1	TGTGCCAGCAGCCCCCTCGACAGAAACAATGAGCAGTTCTTC	CASSPLDRNNEQFF
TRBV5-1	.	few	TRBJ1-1	TGCGCCAGCAGCGAGGGTGGGGTAATGAACACTGAAGCTTTCTTT	CASSEGGVMNTEAFF
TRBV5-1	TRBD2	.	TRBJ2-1	TGCGCCAGCACCACGACTAGCGGGAGGGCCCTTGAGCAGTTCTTC	CASTTTSGRALEQFF
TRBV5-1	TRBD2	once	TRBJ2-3	TGCGCCAGCAGCCCGGGGCGGGGGACAGATACGCAGTATTTT	CASSPGRGTDTQYF
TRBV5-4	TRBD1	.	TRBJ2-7	TGTGCCAGCAGCTTAGGGACAGGTTACGAGCAGTACTTC	CASSLGTGYEQYF
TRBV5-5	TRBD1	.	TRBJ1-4	TGTGCCAGCAGCTTGTTGACAGGGGGCGCCTTGAATGAAAAACTGTTTTTT	CASSLLTGGALNEKLFF
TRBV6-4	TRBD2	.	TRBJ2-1	TGTGCCAGCAGCCTCGGACTAGCGGAATACAATGAGCAGTTCTTC	CASSLGLAEYNEQFF
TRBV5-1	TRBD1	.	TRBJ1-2	TGCGCCAGCAGCTTGGAGGGCGGCCAGGGGGCTAACTATGGCTACACCTTC	CASSLEGGQGANYGYTF
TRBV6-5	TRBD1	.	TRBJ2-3	TGTGCCAGCAGACAACAGGGGCGGGATACGCAGTATTTT	CASRQQGRDTQYF
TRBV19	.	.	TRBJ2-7	TGTGCCAGTAGGGAGCGGCCCCGAGGGTCCTACGAGCAGTACTTC	CASRERPRGSYEQYF
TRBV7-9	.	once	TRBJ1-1	TGTGCCAGCAGCTTAGCCCTGGGGCGGGGGGCCGGCGCTGAAGCTTTCTTT	CASSLALGRGAGAEAFF
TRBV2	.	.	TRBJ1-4	TGTGCCAGCAGTGGGGGCGGAGGGACTAATGAAAAACTGTTTTTT	CASSGGGGTNEKLFF
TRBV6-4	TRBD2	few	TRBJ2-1	TGTGCCAGCAGTGAATCCTTTAGCGGGGGGGGAAATGAGCAGTTCTTC	CASSESFSGGGNEQFF
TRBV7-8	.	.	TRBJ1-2	TGTGCCAGCAGCCACTCGTTGGCCCTGGGGGGCTATGGCTACACCTTC	CASSHSLALGGYGYTF
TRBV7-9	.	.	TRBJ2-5	TGTGCCAGCAGCTCCCAAGCTGGAGAGACCCAGTACTTC	CASSSQAGETQYF
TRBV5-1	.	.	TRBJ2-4	TGCGCCAGCAGCCCGAGGCGGTTGGGGAGGTTAGCCAAAAACATTCAGTACTTC	CASSPRRLGRLAKNIQYF
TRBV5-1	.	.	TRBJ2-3	TGCGCCAGCAGCGTGACATCAGATACGCAGTATTTT	CASSVTSDTQYF
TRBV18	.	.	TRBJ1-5	TGTGCCAGCTCACCATCACTTAATCAGCCCCAGCATTTT	CASSPSLNQPQHF
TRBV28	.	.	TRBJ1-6	TGTGCCAGCAGTTTGACAGGTCCTGCCAACCTTTATAATTCACCCCTCCACTTT	CASSLTGPANLYNSPLHF
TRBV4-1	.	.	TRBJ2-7	TGCGCCAGCAGCCAAGATCTGCCCGGGTTGGGCGAGCAGTACTTC	CASSQDLPGLGEQYF
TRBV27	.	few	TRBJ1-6	TGTGCCAGCAGTTTAGTAAATAATTCACCCCTCCACTTT	CASSLVNNSPLHF
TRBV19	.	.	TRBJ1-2	TGTGCCAGTAGTAAGGTCGAGGCTGGCTATGGCTACACCTTC	CASSKVEAGYGYTF
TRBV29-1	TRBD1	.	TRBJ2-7	TGCAGCGTCGTGGGACAGGGGCGTTTTTCCTACGAGCAGTACTTC	CSVVGQGRFSYEQYF
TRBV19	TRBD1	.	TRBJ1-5	TGTGCCAGTACCAGGGACAGTCAGGAACGTCAGCCCCAGCATTTT	CASTRDSQERQPQHF
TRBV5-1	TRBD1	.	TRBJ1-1	TGCGCCAGCAGCTTGTTAAAGGGACAGGGTCCGACTGAAGCTTTCTTT	CASSLLKGQGPTEAFF
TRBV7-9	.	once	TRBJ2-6	TGTGCCAGCAGCTTCGGGGGGGCCAACGTCCTGACTTTC	CASSFGGANVLTF
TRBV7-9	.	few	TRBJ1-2	TGTGCCAGCAGCTTAGGGGCGGGGTATGGCTACACCTTC	CASSLGAGYGYTF
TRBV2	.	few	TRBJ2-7	TGTGCCAGCAGACAGCCTACCTACGAGCAGTACTTC	CASRQPTYEQYF
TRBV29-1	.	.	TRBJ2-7	TGCAGCGTTGAAGAAGGTGGGAGCTCCTTGCAGTACTTC	CSVEEGGSSLQYF
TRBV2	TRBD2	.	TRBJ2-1	TGTGCCAACGAAAGCGGGAGGGCCGCCGAGCAGTTCTTC	CANESGRAAEQFF
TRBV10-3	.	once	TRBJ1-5	TGTGCCATCAGTGAGGAGCCCACCGGGAGGCCCCAGCATTTT	CAISEEPTGRPQHF
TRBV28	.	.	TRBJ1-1	TGTGCCAGCAGTGAGTCCAGGGCGAACACTGAAGCTTTCTTT	CASSESRANTEAFF
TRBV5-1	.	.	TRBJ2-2	TGCGCCAGCAGCTTGCACTCCGGGGAGCTGTTTTTT	CASSLHSGELFF
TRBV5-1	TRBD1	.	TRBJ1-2	TGCGCCAGCAGTTCCGGGACAGGGGTTGGGGACTATGGCTACACCTTC	CASSSGTGVGDYGYTF